This T cell receptor (beta chain) is drawn from a study of T cells in Graves' hyperthyroidism and ophthalmopathy. RNA transcripts served as the template for amplifying TCR beta CDR3 regions. The TCR CDR3 was amplified in a first-round RT-PCR using the HTBI primer set. A single record per CDR3 protein comes from TCRdb applying MiXCR to the multiplex PCR reads. The profile shows 500,000 or so distinct CDR3 sequences, approximately 16% of them singletons. Germline CDR1 DFQATT, CDR2 SNEGSKA (reference sequence). Germline trimming cut 0 bases from V and 6 bases from J; bases unmatched to any gene: 9. This CDR3 has 16 residues.

This chain uses TRBV20-1 with TRBJ2-1; TRBD2 matches 9 bases. This receptor was taken from a woman younger than 45 with Graves' ophthalmopathy. Material for sequencing was blood. CDR3: CSARDYAGGPGNEQFF. The CDR3, as DNA: TGCAGTGCTAGAGATTACGCGGGAGGGCCGGGCAATGAGCAGTTCTTC.